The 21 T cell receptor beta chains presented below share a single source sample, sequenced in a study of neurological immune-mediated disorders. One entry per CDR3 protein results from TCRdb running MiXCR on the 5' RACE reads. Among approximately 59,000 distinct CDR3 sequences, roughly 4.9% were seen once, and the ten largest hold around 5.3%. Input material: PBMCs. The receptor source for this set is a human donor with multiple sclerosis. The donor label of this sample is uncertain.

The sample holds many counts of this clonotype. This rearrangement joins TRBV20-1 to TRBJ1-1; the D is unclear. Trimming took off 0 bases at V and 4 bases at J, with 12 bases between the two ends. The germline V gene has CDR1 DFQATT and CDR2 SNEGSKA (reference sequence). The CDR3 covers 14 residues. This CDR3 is CSARDPGMSTEAFF. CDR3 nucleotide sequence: TGCAGTGCTAGAGATCCGGGTATGAGCACTGAAGCTTTCTTT.

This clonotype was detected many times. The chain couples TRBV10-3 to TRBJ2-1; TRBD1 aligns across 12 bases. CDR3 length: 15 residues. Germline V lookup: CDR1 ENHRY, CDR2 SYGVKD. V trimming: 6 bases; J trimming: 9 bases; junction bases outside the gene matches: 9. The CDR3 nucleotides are TGTGCCATCAGCGCCCGGGACAGGGGGCGTGTTGAGCAGTTCTTC. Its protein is CAISARDRGRVEQFF.

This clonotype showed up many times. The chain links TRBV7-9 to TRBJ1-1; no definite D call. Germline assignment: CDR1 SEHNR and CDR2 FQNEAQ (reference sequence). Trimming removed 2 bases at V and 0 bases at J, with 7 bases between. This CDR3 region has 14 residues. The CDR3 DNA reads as TGTGCCAGCAGCTTAACCGGGATGAACACTGAAGCTTTCTTT. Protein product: CASSLTGMNTEAFF.

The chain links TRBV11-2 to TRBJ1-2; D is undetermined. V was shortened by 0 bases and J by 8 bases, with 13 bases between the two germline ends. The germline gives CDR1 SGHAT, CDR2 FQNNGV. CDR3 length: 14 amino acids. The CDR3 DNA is TGTGCCAGCAGCTTAGAGTACCGAACCGGGGGCTACACCTTC. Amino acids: CASSLEYRTGGYTF. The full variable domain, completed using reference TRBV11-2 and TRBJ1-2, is EAGVAQSPRYKIIEKRQSVAFWCNPISGHATLYWYQQILGQGPKLLIQFQNNGVVDDSQLPKDRFSAERLKGVDSTLKIQPAKLEDSAVYLCASSLEYRTGGYTFGSGTRLTVV.

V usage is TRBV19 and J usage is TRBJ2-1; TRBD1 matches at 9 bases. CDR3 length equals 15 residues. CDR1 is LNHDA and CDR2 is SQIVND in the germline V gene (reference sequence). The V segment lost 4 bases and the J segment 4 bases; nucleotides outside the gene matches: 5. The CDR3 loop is CASSTRDRDYNEQFF. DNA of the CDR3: TGTGCCAGTAGTACCCGGGACAGGGATTACAATGAGCAGTTCTTC.

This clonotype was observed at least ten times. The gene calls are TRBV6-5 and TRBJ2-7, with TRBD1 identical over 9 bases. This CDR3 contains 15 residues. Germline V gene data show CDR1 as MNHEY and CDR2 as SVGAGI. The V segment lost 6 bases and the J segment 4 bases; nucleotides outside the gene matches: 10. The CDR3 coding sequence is TGTGCCAGCAGCAGGGTGGGACAGGGTAATTACGAGCAGTACTTC. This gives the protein CASSRVGQGNYEQYF.

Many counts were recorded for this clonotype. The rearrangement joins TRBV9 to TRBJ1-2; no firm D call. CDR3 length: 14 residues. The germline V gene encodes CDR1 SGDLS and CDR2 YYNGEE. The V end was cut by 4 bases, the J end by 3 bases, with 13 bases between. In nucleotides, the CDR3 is TGTGCCAGCAGCCCTCGGTTGGAGGACTATGGCTACACCTTC. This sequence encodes CASSPRLEDYGYTF.

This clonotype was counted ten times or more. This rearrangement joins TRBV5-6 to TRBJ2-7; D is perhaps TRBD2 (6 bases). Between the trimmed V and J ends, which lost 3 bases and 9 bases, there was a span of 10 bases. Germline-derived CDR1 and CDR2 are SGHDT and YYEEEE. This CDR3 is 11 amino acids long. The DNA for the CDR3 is TGTGCCAGCAGCTACTCCGGGAGGCAGTACTTC. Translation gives CASSYSGRQYF. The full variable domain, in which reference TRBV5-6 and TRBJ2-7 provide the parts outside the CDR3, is DAGVTQSPTHLIKTRGQQVTLRCSPKSGHDTVSWYQQALGQGPQFIFQYYEEEERQRGNFPDRFSGHQFPNYSSELNVNALLLGDSALYLCASSYSGRQYFGPGTRLTVT.

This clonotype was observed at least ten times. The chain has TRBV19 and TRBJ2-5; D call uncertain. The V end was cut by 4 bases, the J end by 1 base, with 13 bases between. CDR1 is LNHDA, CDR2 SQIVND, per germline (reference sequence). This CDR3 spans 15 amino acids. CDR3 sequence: CASSSSLPGQETQYF. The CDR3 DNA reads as TGTGCCAGTAGTAGTAGCCTTCCCGGCCAAGAGACCCAGTACTTC.

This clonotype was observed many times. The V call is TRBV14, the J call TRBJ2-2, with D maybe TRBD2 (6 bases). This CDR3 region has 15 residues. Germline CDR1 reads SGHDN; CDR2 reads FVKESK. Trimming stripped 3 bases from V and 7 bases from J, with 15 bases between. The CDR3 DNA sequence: TGTGCCAGCAGCCAGTTTACCGGGGGAATCGGGGAGCTGTTTTTT. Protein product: CASSQFTGGIGELFF.

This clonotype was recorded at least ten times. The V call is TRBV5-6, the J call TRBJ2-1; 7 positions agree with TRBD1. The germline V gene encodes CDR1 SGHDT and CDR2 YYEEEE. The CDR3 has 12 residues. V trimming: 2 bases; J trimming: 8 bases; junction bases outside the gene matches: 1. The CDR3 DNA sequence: TGTGCCAGCAGCTTCGACAGGGATGAGCAGTTCTTC. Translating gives CASSFDRDEQFF.

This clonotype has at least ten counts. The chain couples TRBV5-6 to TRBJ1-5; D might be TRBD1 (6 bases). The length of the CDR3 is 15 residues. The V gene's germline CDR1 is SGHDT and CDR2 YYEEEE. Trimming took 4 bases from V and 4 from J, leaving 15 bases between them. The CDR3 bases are TGTGCCAGCAGCCCGGGGGGGGGCGGGAATCAGCCCCAGCATTTT. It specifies CASSPGGGGNQPQHF. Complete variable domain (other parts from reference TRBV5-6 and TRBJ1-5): DAGVTQSPTHLIKTRGQQVTLRCSPKSGHDTVSWYQQALGQGPQFIFQYYEEEERQRGNFPDRFSGHQFPNYSSELNVNALLLGDSALYLCASSPGGGGNQPQHFGDGTRLSIL.

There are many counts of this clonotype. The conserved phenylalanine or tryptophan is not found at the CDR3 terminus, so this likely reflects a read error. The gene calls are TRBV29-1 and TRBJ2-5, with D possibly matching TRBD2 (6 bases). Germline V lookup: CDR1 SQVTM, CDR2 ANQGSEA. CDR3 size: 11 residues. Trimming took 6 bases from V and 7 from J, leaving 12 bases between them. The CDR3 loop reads CSVSVGGTQYI. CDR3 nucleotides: TGCAGCGTCTCTGTCGGGGGGACCCAGTACATC.

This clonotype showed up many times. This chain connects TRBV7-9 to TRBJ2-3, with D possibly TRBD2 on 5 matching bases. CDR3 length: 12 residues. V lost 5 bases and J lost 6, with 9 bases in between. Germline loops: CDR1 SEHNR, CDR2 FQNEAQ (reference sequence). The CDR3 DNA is TGTGCCAGCAGCCCACCGGGGGATACGCAGTATTTT. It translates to CASSPPGDTQYF.

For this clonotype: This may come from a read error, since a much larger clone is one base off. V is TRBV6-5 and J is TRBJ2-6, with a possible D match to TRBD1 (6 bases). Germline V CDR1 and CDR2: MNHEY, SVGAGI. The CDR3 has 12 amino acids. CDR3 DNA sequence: TGTACCAGCAGTAGGGGGAACAACGTCCTGACTTTC. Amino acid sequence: CTSSRGNNVLTF.

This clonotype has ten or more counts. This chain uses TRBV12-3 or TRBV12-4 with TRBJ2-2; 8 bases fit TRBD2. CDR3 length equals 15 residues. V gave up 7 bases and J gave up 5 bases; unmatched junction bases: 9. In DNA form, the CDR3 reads TGTGCCAGCACCCAGCCGGGGGGGAGGACCGGGGAGCTGTTTTTT. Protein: CASTQPGGRTGELFF.

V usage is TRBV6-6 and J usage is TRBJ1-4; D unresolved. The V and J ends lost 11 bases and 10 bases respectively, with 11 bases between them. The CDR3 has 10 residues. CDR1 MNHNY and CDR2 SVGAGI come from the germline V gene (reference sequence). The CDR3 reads CAAQGGKLFF. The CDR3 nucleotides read TGTGCCGCCCAAGGAGGAAAACTGTTTTTT.

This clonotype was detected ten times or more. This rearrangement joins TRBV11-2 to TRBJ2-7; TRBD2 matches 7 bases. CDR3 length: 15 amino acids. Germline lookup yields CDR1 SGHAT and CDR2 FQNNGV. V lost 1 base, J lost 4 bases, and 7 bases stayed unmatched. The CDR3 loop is CASSLGLAVVYEQYF. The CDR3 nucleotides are TGTGCCAGCAGCTTAGGACTAGCCGTGGTATACGAGCAGTACTTC. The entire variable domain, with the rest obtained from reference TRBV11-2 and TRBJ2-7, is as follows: EAGVAQSPRYKIIEKRQSVAFWCNPISGHATLYWYQQILGQGPKLLIQFQNNGVVDDSQLPKDRFSAERLKGVDSTLKIQPAKLEDSAVYLCASSLGLAVVYEQYFGPGTRLTVT.

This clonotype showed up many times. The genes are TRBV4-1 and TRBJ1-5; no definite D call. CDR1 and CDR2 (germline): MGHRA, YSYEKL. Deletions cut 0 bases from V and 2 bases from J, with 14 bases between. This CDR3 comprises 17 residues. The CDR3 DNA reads TGCGCCAGCAGCCAAGAGACGGGAACCTTAGGCAATCAGCCCCAGCATTTT. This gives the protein CASSQETGTLGNQPQHF.

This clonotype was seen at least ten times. CDR3: CASSLVQGEKLFF. The DNA of the CDR3 is TGCGCCAGCAGCTTAGTCCAAGGTGAAAAACTGTTTTTT. The genes are TRBV5-1 and TRBJ1-4; D not resolved. The CDR3 has 13 residues. Trimming removed 2 bases from V and 7 bases from J, with 9 bases in between. The germline V gene has CDR1 SGHRS and CDR2 YFSETQ. The full variable domain, with the rest looked up from reference TRBV5-1 and TRBJ1-4, is KAGVTQTPRYLIKTRGQQVTLSCSPISGHRSVSWYQQTPGQGLQFLFEYFSETQRNKGNFPGRFSGRQFSNSRSEMNVSTLELGDSALYLCASSLVQGEKLFFGSGTQLSVL.

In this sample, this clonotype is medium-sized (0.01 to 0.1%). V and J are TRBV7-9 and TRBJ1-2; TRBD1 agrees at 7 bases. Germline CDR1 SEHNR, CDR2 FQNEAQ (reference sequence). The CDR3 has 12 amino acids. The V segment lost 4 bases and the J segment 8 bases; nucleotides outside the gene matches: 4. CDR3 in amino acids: CASSWDRVGYTF. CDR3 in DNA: TGTGCCAGCAGCTGGGACAGAGTAGGCTACACCTTC.